A selection of T cell receptor beta chains follows, all from one sample in a study of beta chain features in type 1 diabetes. Assay: immunoSEQ multiplex PCR; the TCRdb copy retains only in-frame clones and omits some. The table includes 450,000 to 550,000 clones, around 28% detected once. Sequencing was done on a sample of naive CD4+ T cells from blood. These receptors were obtained from a man aged 18 to 35 in good health. Both conserved end residues are trimmed from each CDR3. The order of the fields is V gene, J gene, CDR3 protein.

TRBV7-2	TRBJ2-3	ASSTDRMSTDTQY
TRBV29-1	TRBJ2-7	SVDRGFGSYEQY
TRBV11-3	TRBJ2-4	ASSLEGDWDIQY
TRBV7-8	TRBJ1-1	ASSSAGLLGNTEAF
TRBV12-5	TRBJ2-1	ASGFGPGQAPTGEQF
TRBV7-9	TRBJ2-5	ASSRNRGNSQETQY
TRBV20-1	TRBJ2-4	SGTGPLIQY
TRBV5-1	TRBJ2-7	ASSLGLASYEQY
TRBV5-1	TRBJ2-1	ASSFPRDNNEQF
TRBV18	TRBJ1-1	ASSPGRDRNTEAF
TRBV19	TRBJ2-7	ASSTTGGDDEQY
TRBV29-1	TRBJ1-4	SVARTPEKLF
TRBV25-1	TRBJ2-5	ASSEVSSQETQY
TRBV29-1	TRBJ1-1	SVEVSVNTEAF
TRBV11-2	TRBJ2-1	ASSSRPSGRAIEQF
TRBV15	TRBJ1-2	ATSRGQINYGYT
TRBV19	TRBJ2-1	ASSARDRVRNEQF
TRBV7-2	TRBJ1-5	ASSLSGYQPQH
TRBV11-3	TRBJ2-7	ASSLAGLAGVSEQY
TRBV5-4	TRBJ2-1	ASSLPGGQNEQF
TRBV9	TRBJ2-2	ASSRTSESGELF
TRBV28	TRBJ2-2	ASGTFANTGELF
TRBV18	TRBJ1-1	ASSPRRGTEAF
TRBV9	TRBJ1-1	ASSTGLNTEAF
TRBV11-2	TRBJ2-4	ASSPARGLGKNIQY
TRBV29-1	TRBJ1-4	SAGSRNEKLF
TRBV29-1	TRBJ1-3	SVLTVDTIY
TRBV11-1	TRBJ2-2	ASSSTGAGVTGELF
TRBV2	TRBJ1-2	ASSEANYGYT
TRBV30	TRBJ1-5	AWSAPMGSLSNQPQH
TRBV7-2	TRBJ2-3	ASSFLGQGTSTDTQY
TRBV7-2	TRBJ2-5	ASSLLTGYQETQY
TRBV5-1	TRBJ2-1	ASWEGTQYNEQF
TRBV6-5	TRBJ1-1	ATGDRGRNTEAF
TRBV6-5	TRBJ2-3	ASSWNRGRADTQY
TRBV20-1	TRBJ2-1	SASSGHEQF
TRBV29-1	TRBJ2-7	SVGTGSAYEQY
TRBV30	TRBJ1-3	AWSVRVSGNTIY
TRBV7-2	TRBJ2-3	ASSVSGKATDTQY
TRBV9	TRBJ1-2	ASRRTGENYGYT
TRBV30	TRBJ2-1	AWSPGSSYNEQF
TRBV7-2	TRBJ2-7	ASSPQSRYEQY
TRBV5-5	TRBJ2-1	ASSLYRDSHNEQF
TRBV4-1	TRBJ2-7	ASSQGQGDYEQY
TRBV6-6	TRBJ1-1	ASSYPQGDEAF
TRBV30	TRBJ2-3	AVRGVGSTDTQY
TRBV4-3	TRBJ2-3	ASSQDSIRASGNTDTQY